Reported below is one T cell receptor (beta chain). Its cognate antigen is unknown. Looked up from germline, CDR1 is MRHNA and CDR2 is SNTAGT. Trimming left V 4 bases short and J 2 bases short, with 13 bases between. The CDR3 sequence is 15 residues long. PCR primers comprised 60 Vbeta and 13 Jbeta primers. Sequencing used immunoSEQ multiplex PCR; TCRdb keeps in-frame clones, though not all of them. The sample has about 94,000 clones; around 84% are singletons. The data are from a study of cytomegalovirus exposure and HLA in healthy donors. Study-level findings and limits: Across HLA loci, a later analysis found differing TCR association rates, with DRB1 most and HLA-C fewest.

The sample taken for sequencing was PBMCs. This rearrangement joins TRBV6-4 to TRBJ2-3; D may be TRBD2 (6 bases). This TCR derives from a human donor in good health. This CDR3 reads CASSARAGPTDTQYF. The CDR3 nucleotides read TGTGCCAGCAGTGCTCGCGCGGGGCCCACAGATACGCAGTATTTT.